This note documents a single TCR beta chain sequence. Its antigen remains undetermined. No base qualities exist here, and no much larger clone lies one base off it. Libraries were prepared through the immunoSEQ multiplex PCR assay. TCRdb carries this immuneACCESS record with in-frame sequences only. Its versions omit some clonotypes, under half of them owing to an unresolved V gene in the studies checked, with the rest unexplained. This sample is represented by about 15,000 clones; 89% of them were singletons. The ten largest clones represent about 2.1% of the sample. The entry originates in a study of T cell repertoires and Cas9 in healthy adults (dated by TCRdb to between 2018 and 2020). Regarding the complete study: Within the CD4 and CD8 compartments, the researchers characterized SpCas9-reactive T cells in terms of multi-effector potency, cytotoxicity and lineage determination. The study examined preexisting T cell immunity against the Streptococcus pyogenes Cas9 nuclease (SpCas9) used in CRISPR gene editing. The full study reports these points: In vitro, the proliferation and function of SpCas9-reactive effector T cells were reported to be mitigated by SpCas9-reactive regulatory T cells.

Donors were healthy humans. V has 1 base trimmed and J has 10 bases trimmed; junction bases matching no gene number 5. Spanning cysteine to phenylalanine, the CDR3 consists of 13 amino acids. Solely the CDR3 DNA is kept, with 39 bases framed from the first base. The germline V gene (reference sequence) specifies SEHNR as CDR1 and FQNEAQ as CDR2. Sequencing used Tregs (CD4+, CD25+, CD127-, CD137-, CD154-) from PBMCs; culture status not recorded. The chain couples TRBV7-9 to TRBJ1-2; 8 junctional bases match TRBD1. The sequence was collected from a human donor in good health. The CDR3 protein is CASSLGTGNAYTF. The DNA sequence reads TGTGCCAGCAGCTTAGGGACAGGGAATGCCTACACCTTC.